In its sample, the clone carrying this TCR beta chain was seen a few times. This sample is part of a study of cytomegalovirus exposure and HLA in healthy donors. Both 60 Vbeta primers and 13 Jbeta primers went into the PCR. TCRdb keeps only in-frame clones here, not all; method: immunoSEQ multiplex PCR. The sample lists approximately 75,000 clones; 50% to 80% were seen once. The length of the CDR3 is 11 residues. V was pared by 8 bases and J by 6 bases, with 0 bases of the junction left unmatched. Germline-derived CDR1 and CDR2 are MNHEY and SVGAGI. This clonotype was obtained from a man aged 40-50 years in good health and CMV-seropositive. The rearrangement uses TRBV6-5 and TRBJ2-7; 11 nucleotides match TRBD1. Sequencing used PBMCs. CDR3 in amino acids: CASGTGGEQYF. In DNA form, the CDR3 reads TGTGCCAGCGGGACAGGGGGCGAGCAGTACTTC.